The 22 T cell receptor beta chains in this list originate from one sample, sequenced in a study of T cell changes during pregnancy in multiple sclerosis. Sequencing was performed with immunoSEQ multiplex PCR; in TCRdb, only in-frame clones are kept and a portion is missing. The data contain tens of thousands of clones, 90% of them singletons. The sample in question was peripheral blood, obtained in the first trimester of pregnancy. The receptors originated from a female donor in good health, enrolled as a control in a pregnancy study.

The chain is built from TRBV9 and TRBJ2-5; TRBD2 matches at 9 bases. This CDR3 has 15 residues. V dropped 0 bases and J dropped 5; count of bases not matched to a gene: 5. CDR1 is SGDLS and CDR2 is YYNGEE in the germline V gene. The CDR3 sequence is CASSVAGREGETQYF. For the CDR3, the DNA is TGTGCCAGCAGCGTAGCTGGGCGGGAGGGGGAGACCCAGTACTTC.

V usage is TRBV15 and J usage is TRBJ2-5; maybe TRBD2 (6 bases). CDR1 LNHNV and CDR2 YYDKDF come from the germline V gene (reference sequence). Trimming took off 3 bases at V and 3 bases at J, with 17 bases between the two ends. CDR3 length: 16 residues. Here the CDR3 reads CATSSALGLAEETQYF. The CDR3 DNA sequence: TGTGCCACCAGCAGCGCCCTGGGGTTAGCGGAAGAGACCCAGTACTTC.

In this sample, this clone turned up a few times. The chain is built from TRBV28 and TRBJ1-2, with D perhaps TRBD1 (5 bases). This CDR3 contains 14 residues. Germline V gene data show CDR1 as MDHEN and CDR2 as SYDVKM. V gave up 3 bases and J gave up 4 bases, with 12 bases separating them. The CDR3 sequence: CASSLVTGGYGYTF. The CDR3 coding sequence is TGTGCCAGCAGTTTGGTCACAGGCGGCTATGGCTACACCTTC.

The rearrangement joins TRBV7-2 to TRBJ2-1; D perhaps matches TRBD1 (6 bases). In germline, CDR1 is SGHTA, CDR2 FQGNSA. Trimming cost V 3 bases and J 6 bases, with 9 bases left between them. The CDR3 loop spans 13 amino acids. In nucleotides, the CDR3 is TGTGCCAGCAGCTTCCAAGGGGGCAATGAGCAGTTCTTC. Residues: CASSFQGGNEQFF.

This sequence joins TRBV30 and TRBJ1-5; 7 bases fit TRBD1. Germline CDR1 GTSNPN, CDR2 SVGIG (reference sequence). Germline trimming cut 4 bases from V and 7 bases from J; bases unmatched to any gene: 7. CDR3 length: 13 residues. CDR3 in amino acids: CAWKDRVGQPQHF. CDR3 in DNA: TGTGCCTGGAAAGACAGGGTAGGACAGCCCCAGCATTTT.

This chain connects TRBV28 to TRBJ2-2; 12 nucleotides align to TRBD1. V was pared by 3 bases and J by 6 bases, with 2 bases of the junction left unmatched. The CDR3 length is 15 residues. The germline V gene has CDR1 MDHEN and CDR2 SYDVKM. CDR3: CASSLGTGGPGELFF. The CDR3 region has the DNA TGTGCCAGCAGTTTGGGGACAGGGGGCCCCGGGGAGCTGTTTTTT.

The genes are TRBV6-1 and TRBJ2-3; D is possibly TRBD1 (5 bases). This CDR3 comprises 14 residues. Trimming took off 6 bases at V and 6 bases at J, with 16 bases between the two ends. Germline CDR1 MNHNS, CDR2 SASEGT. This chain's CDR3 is CASRNTNSGDTQYF. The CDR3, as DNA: TGTGCCAGCAGGAATACTAACTCAGGGGATACGCAGTATTTT.

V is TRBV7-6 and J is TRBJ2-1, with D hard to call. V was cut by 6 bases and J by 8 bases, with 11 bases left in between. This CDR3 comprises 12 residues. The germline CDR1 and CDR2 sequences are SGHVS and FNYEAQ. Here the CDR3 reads CASSSNAHEQFF. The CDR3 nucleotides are TGTGCCAGCAGTTCTAACGCCCATGAGCAGTTCTTC.

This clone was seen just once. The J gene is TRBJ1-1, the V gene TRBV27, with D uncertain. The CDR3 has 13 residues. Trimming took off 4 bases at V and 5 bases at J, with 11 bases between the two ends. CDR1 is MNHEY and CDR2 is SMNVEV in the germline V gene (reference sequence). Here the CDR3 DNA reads TGTGCCAGCAGTTCGACTAGGGCGACTGAAGCTTTCTTT. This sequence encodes CASSSTRATEAFF.

The CDR3 sequence: CASRHKFGTVFFTEAFF. The CDR3 DNA follows: TGTGCCAGCAGGCACAAGTTCGGGACAGTCTTTTTCACTGAAGCTTTCTTT. The rearrangement links TRBV28 to TRBJ1-1, with 7 bases aligning to TRBD1. Trimming removed 6 bases from V and 4 bases from J; junction bases left unmatched: 17. CDR3 length: 17 residues. CDR1 MDHEN and CDR2 SYDVKM come from the germline V gene. Drawing the rest from reference TRBV28 and TRBJ1-1, the complete variable domain is DVKVTQSSRYLVKRTGEKVFLECVQDMDHENMFWYRQDPGLGLRLIYFSYDVKMKEKGDIPEGYSVSREKKERFSLILESASTNQTSMYLCASRHKFGTVFFTEAFFGQGTRLTVV.

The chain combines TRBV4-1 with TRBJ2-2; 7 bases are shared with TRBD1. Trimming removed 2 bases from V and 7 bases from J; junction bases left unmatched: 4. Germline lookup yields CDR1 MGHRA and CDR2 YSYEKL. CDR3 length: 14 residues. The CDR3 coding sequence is TGCGCCAGCAGCCAATTGACAGGGAACGGGGAGCTGTTTTTT. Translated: CASSQLTGNGELFF.

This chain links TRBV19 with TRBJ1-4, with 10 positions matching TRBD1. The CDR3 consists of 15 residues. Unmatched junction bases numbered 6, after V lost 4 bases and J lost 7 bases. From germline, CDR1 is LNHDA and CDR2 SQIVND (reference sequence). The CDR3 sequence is CASSRTRDRGEKLFF. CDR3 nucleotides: TGTGCCAGTAGTAGAACACGGGACAGGGGTGAAAAACTGTTTTTT.

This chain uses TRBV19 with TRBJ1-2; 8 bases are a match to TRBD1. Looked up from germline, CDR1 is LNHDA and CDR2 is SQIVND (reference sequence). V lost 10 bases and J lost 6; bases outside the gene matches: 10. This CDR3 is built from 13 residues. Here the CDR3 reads CATNDRGVHGYTF. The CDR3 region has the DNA TGTGCCACTAACGACAGGGGCGTCCATGGCTACACCTTC.

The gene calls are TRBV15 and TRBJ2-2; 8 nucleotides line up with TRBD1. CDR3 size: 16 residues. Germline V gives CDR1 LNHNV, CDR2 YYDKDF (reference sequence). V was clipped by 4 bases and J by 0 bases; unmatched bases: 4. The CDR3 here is CATSIRTGTNTGELFF. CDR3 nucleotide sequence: TGTGCCACCAGCATACGGACAGGGACGAACACCGGGGAGCTGTTTTTT.

CDR3 nucleotides: TGTGCCAGCAGTGAAGGGTCAGGGTTGAATTCACCCCTCCACTTT. Protein: CASSEGSGLNSPLHF. The chain has TRBV6-1 and TRBJ1-6; weak D call: TRBD1 (5 bases). Looked up from germline, CDR1 is MNHNS and CDR2 is SASEGT. CDR3 size: 15 residues. V was shortened by 1 base and J by 7 bases, with 11 bases between the two germline ends.

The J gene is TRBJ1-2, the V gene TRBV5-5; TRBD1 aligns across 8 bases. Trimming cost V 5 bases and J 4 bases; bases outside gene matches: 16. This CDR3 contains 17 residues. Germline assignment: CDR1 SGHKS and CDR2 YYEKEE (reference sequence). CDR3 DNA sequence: TGTGCCAGCAGTAATAGGGCAGGGGGCGGCAGTACCTATGGCTACACCTTC. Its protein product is CASSNRAGGGSTYGYTF. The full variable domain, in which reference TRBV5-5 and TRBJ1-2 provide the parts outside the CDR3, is DAGVTQSPTHLIKTRGQQVTLRCSPISGHKSVSWYQQVLGQGPQFIFQYYEKEERGRGNFPDRFSARQFPNYSSELNVNALLLGDSALYLCASSNRAGGGSTYGYTFGSGTRLTVV.

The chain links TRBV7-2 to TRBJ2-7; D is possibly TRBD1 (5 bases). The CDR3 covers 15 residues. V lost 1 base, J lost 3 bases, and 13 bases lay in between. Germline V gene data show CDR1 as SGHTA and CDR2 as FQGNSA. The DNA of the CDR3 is TGTGCCAGCAGCTTAGTTGCCAGGGATCTCTACGAGCAGTACTTC. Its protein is CASSLVARDLYEQYF.

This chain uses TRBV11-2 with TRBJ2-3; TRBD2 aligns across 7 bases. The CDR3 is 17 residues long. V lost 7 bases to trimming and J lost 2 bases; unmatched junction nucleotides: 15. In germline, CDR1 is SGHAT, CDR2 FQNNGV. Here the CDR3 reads CASTSRGLAASTDTQYF. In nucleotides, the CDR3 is TGTGCCAGCACCTCTCGCGGGCTAGCGGCATCCACAGATACGCAGTATTTT.

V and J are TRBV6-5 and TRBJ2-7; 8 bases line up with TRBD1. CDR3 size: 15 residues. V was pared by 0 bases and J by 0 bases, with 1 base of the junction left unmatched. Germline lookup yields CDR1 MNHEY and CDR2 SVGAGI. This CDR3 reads CASSYSDRGSYEQYF. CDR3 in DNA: TGTGCCAGCAGTTACTCCGACAGGGGCTCCTACGAGCAGTACTTC.

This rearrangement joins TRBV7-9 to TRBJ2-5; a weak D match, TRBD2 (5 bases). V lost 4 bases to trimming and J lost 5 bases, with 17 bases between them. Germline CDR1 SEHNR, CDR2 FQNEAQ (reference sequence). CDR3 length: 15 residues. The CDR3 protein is CASSSPGDPGETQYF. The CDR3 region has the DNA TGTGCCAGCAGCTCCCCCGGGGATCCCGGGGAGACCCAGTACTTC.

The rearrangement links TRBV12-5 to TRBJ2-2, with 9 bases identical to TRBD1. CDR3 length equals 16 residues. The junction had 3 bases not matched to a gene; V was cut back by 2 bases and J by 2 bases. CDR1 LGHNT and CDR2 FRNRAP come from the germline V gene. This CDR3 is CASGLPTGGNTGELFF. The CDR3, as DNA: TGTGCTAGTGGTTTGCCGACAGGGGGTAACACCGGGGAGCTGTTTTTT.

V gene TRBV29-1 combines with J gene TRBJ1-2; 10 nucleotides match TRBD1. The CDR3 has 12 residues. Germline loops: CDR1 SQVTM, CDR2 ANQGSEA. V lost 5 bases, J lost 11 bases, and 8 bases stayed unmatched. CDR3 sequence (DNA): TGCAGCGTTTTAGGGACAGGGGAGGGGTACACCTTC. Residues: CSVLGTGEGYTF.